A single sample gave rise to the 14 T cell receptor beta chains below, sequenced in a study of T cell responses to AZD1222 COVID-19 vaccine. Assay used: immunoSEQ multiplex PCR; TCRdb lists only in-frame clones, some missing. The table includes more than 95,000 clones, approximately 93% detected once. The specimen comprised peripheral blood, sampled on day 0 of AZD1222 vaccination. The receptors stem from an adult in good health.

This chain joins TRBV14 and TRBJ1-1; D not resolved. CDR3 length: 14 amino acids. V dropped 6 bases and J dropped 1 base, with 12 bases sitting between them. Germline CDR1 SGHDN, CDR2 FVKESK. The chain's CDR3 is CASSAKRANTEAFF. The CDR3 DNA reads TGTGCCAGCAGTGCTAAACGGGCGAACACTGAAGCTTTCTTT.

The chain links TRBV10-3 to TRBJ2-2; 7 bases fit TRBD2. Germline V lookup: CDR1 ENHRY, CDR2 SYGVKD. The ends lost 10 bases at V and 1 base at J; junction bases unmatched: 6. The CDR3 has 14 residues. Here the CDR3 DNA reads TGTGCCACTGGGTCTAGCGGGAACACCGGGGAGCTGTTTTTT. Translated, it gives CATGSSGNTGELFF.

The rearrangement links TRBV7-9 to TRBJ2-7; D is ambiguous. The germline V and J ends were trimmed by 1 base and 5 bases, with 12 bases remaining between them. Germline values: CDR1 SEHNR, CDR2 FQNEAQ (reference sequence). The CDR3 totals 14 residues. The chain's CDR3 is CASSLDGVWDEQYF. For the CDR3, the DNA is TGTGCCAGCAGCTTAGATGGGGTTTGGGACGAGCAGTACTTC.

V is TRBV10-3 and J is TRBJ1-2, with D uncertain. CDR1 is ENHRY and CDR2 is SYGVKD in the germline V gene. The germline V and J ends were trimmed by 5 bases and 4 bases, with 8 bases remaining between them. CDR3 length: 12 residues. In DNA, the CDR3 is TGTGCCATCAGTTCGACACTCTATGGCTACACCTTC. This translates into CAISSTLYGYTF.

The J gene is TRBJ2-7, the V gene TRBV10-1, with 8 bases lining up with TRBD1. V shed 3 bases, J shed 5 bases, and the junction held 9 bases outside the gene matches. The CDR3 runs to 15 residues. Germline values: CDR1 WNHNN, CDR2 SYGVQD (reference sequence). This chain's CDR3 is CASSDSRGRVDEQYF. Written as DNA, the CDR3 is TGCGCCAGCAGTGATTCCAGGGGGCGCGTGGACGAGCAGTACTTC.

The rearrangement links TRBV6-5 to TRBJ1-6, with TRBD1 as a possible D gene (5 bases). Germline assignment: CDR1 MNHEY and CDR2 SVGAGI. Trimming shortened V by 5 bases and J by 9 bases, and 14 bases separated the two germline ends. The CDR3 spans 14 residues. CDR3 sequence: CASSRSPGTSPLHF. DNA of the CDR3: TGTGCCAGCAGTCGCTCGCCGGGGACTTCACCCCTCCACTTT.

V usage is TRBV5-3 and J usage is TRBJ2-7, with D possibly matching TRBD1 (6 bases). TRBV5-3 is an open reading frame whose function is uncertain. This CDR3 comprises 14 residues. Trimming cost V 0 bases and J 5 bases, with 12 bases left between them. The CDR3 DNA reads TGTGCCAGAAGCTTGGTAGGGGGTGTCCACGAGCAGTACTTC. This sequence encodes CARSLVGGVHEQYF.

The sample holds one count of this clone. The genes are TRBV5-4 and TRBJ2-1; 7 nucleotides match TRBD1. From germline, CDR1 is SGHNT and CDR2 YYREEE (reference sequence). CDR3 length equals 13 residues. After removal of 4 bases from V and 7 bases from J, the junction contained 5 bases not matched to a gene. The DNA for the CDR3 is TGTGCCAGCAGCCGGGACAGTCATAATGAGCAGTTCTTC. It specifies CASSRDSHNEQFF.

The chain links TRBV30 to TRBJ1-5; TRBD1 might be the D (6 bases). Trimming cost V 5 bases and J 2 bases, with 10 bases left between them. From germline, CDR1 is GTSNPN and CDR2 SVGIG (reference sequence). The CDR3 loop spans 13 amino acids. The CDR3 is CAWGRQGNQPQHF. The CDR3 DNA reads as TGTGCCTGGGGACGACAGGGCAATCAGCCCCAGCATTTT.

The gene calls are TRBV24-1 and TRBJ1-2, with 9 bases aligning to TRBD1. Germline V lookup: CDR1 KGHDR, CDR2 SFDVKD. This CDR3 spans 14 amino acids. V gave up 4 bases and J gave up 4 bases; unmatched junction bases: 3. The CDR3 sequence is CATSDTGGSYGYTF. The DNA of the CDR3 is TGTGCCACCAGTGACACAGGGGGCTCCTATGGCTACACCTTC.

The chain combines TRBV6-5 with TRBJ1-5, with 8 bases that match TRBD1. V lost 7 bases and J lost 4; bases outside the gene matches: 9. This CDR3 is 15 amino acids long. In germline, CDR1 is MNHEY, CDR2 SVGAGI. The CDR3 region is CASTHGQGPNQPQHF. The CDR3, as DNA: TGTGCCAGCACTCACGGACAGGGTCCTAATCAGCCCCAGCATTTT.

V gene TRBV9 combines with J gene TRBJ2-1; 13 bases are shared with TRBD2. This CDR3 has 17 amino acids. Germline CDR1 SGDLS, CDR2 YYNGEE. Trimming removed 0 bases from V and 4 bases from J; junction bases left unmatched: 4. For the CDR3, the DNA is TGTGCCAGCAGCGTAGGACTAGCGGGAGGACCTTACAATGAGCAGTTCTTC. Amino acids: CASSVGLAGGPYNEQFF.

This clone was seen only once. The chain has TRBV16 and TRBJ1-2; D call uncertain. V gave up 0 bases and J gave up 0 bases, with 11 bases separating them. In germline, CDR1 is KGHSY, CDR2 FQNENV. CDR3 length: 16 residues. CDR3 residues: CASSQSRVWANYGYTF. The CDR3 DNA reads as TGTGCCAGCAGCCAATCTCGGGTCTGGGCTAACTATGGCTACACCTTC.

The chain couples TRBV14 to TRBJ1-1; D unclear. CDR1 is SGHDN, CDR2 FVKESK, per germline. The V end lost 4 bases, the J end lost 1 base, and 7 bases lay between the germline ends. The CDR3 sequence is 13 residues long. The CDR3 sequence is CASSLGRNTEAFF. The CDR3, as DNA: TGTGCCAGCAGCCTTGGGAGGAACACTGAAGCTTTCTTT.